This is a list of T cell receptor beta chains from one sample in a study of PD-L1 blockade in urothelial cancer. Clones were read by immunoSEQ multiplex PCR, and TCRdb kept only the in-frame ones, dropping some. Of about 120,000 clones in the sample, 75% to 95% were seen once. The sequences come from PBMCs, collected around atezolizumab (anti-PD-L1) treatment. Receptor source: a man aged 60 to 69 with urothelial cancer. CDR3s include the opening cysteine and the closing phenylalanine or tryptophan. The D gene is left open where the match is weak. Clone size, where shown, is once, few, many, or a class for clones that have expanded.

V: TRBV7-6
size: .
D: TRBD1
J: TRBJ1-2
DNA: TGTGCCAGCAGCTTAGCAGCGGGACAGGGATCTGCTAACTATGGCTACACCTTC
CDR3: CASSLAAGQGSANYGYTF

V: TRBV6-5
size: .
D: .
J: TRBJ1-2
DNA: TGTGCCAGCAGTACGGTCAACTATGGCTACACCTTC
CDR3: CASSTVNYGYTF

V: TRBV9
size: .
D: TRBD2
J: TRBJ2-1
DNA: TGTGCCAGCAGCGAGACTAGCGGGGGGGCACGCGTCAACAATGAGCAGTTCTTC
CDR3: CASSETSGGARVNNEQFF

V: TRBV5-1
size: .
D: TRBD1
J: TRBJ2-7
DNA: TGCGCCAGCAGCCCTACAGGGGGCATAAGATACGAGCAGTACTTC
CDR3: CASSPTGGIRYEQYF

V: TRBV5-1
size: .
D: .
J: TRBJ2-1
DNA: TGCGCCAGCAGCTTGTCTGGGAGCTCCTACAATGAGCAGTTCTTC
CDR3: CASSLSGSSYNEQFF

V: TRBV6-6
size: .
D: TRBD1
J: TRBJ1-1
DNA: TGTGCCAGCAGTTACCGGGACAGGGGGAACACTGAAGCTTTCTTT
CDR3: CASSYRDRGNTEAFF

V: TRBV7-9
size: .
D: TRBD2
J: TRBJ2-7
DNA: TGTGCCAGCAGCTCAGGACTAGGCCCGGGGAGGTCCTACGAGCAGTACTTC
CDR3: CASSSGLGPGRSYEQYF

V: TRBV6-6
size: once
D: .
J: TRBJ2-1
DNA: TGTGCCAGCCGGAACCGGGACATGGGTGGGCATGAGCAGTTCTTC
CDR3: CASRNRDMGGHEQFF

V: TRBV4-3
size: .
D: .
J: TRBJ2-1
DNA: TGCGCCAGCAGCCCAGAGTGGGCTTACAATGAGCAGTTCTTC
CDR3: CASSPEWAYNEQFF

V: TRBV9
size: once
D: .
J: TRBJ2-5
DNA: TGTGCCAGCAGCGCCTCGGAGACCCAGTACTTC
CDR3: CASSASETQYF

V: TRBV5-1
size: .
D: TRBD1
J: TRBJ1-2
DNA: TGCGCCAGCAGCTATGACAGGGGAAACTATGGCTACACCTTC
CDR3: CASSYDRGNYGYTF

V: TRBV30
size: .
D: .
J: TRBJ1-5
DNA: TGTGCCTGGAGTTCGGACGAGGGGGTATTGGGCAATCAGCCCCAGCATTTT
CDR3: CAWSSDEGVLGNQPQHF

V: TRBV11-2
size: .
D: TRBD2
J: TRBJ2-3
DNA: TGTGCCAGCAGCTTACTAGCGGGAGGGACAGATACGCAGTATTTT
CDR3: CASSLLAGGTDTQYF

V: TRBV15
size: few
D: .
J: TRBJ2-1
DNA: TGTGCCACCAGCAGAGTAAATCGAACCAGGTACAATGAGCAGTTCTTC
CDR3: CATSRVNRTRYNEQFF

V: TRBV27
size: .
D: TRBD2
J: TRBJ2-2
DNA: TGTGCCAGCAGTAATAGCGGGGGCAGGGGGACCGGGGAGCTGTTTTTT
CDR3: CASSNSGGRGTGELFF

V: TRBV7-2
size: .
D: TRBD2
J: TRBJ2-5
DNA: TGTGCCAGCAGCCCCGGACTAGCGGAAGAGACCCAGTACTTC
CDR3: CASSPGLAEETQYF

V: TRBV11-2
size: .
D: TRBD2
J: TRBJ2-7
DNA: TGTGCCAGCAGCTCTGTGAGAGGGACTAGCGGGACTAACTACGAGCAGTACTTC
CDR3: CASSSVRGTSGTNYEQYF

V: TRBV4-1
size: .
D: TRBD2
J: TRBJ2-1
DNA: TGCGCCAGCGGGACTAGCGGGGGACAATCCTACAATGAGCAGTTCTTC
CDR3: CASGTSGGQSYNEQFF

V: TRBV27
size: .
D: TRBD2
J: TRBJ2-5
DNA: TGTGCCAGCAGACGGGGGGGACTAGCGAGGTACCAAGAGACCCAGTACTTC
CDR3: CASRRGGLARYQETQYF

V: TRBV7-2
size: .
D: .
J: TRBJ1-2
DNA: TGTGCCAGCAGCTCCAGGGCAGGGCGTGTCGATGGCTACACCTTC
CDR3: CASSSRAGRVDGYTF

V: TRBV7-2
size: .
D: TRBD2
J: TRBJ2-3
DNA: TGTGCCAGCAGCTTAGTCGCGACTAGCGACACAGATACGCAGTATTTT
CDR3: CASSLVATSDTDTQYF

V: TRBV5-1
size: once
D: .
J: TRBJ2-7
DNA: TGCGCCAGCAGCTTCGAGGACAGAAGGCTCTACGAGCAGTACTTC
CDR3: CASSFEDRRLYEQYF

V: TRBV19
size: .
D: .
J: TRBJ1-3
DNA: TGTGCCAGTAAAGGGGATCTTAGAGGAAACACCATATATTTT
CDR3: CASKGDLRGNTIYF

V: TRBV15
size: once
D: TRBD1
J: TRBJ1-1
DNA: TGTGCCACCAGCAGAGGTGGGGGGACAGGCGTTGAAGCTTTCTTT
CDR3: CATSRGGGTGVEAFF

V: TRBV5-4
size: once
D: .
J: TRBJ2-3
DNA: TGTGCCAGCAGCTCAAACACAGATACGCAGTATTTT
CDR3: CASSSNTDTQYF

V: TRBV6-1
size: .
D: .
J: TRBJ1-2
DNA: TGTGCCAGCAGTGAAGTTGGCAGGCCTACCTATGGCTACACCTTC
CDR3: CASSEVGRPTYGYTF

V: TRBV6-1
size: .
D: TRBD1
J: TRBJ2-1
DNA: TGTGCCAGCACTCGACAGGGCAATGAGCAGTTCTTC
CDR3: CASTRQGNEQFF

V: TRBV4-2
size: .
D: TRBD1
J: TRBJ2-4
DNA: TGTGCCAGCAGCCAAGACCGGGACAGGAGGAACATTCAGTACTTC
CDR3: CASSQDRDRRNIQYF

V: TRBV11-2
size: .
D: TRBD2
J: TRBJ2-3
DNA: TGTGCCAGCAGCTTAGTGGGGCTAGCGGGGATCAGAACAGATACGCAGTATTTT
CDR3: CASSLVGLAGIRTDTQYF

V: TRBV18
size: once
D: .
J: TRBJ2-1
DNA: TGTGCCAGCTCACCAGGGCAGGGCTCCTACAATGAGCAGTTCTTC
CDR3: CASSPGQGSYNEQFF

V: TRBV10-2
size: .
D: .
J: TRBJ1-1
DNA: TGCGCCAGCAGTGAAACCCAGGGTACTGAAGCTTTCTTT
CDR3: CASSETQGTEAFF

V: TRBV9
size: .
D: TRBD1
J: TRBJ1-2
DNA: TGTGCCAGCAGCGTAATCGGGGGACAGGGCGGATCTTGCACCTTC
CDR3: CASSVIGGQGGSCTF

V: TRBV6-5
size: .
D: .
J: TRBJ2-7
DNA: TGTGCCAGCAGTTACTCTAGCGCTTACTCCTACGAGCAGTACTTC
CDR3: CASSYSSAYSYEQYF

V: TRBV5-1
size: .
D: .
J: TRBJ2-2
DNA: TGCGCCAGCAGCTTGGCTACCGGGGAGCTGTTTTTT
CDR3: CASSLATGELFF

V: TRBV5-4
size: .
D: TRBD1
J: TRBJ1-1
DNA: TGTGCCAGCAGCTTGGACAGGGGGCAGGGCACTGAAGCTTTCTTT
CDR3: CASSLDRGQGTEAFF

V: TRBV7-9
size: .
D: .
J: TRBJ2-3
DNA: TGTGCCAGCAGCTTACCCATCACAGATACGCAGTATTTT
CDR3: CASSLPITDTQYF

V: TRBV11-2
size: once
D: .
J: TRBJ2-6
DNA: TGTGCCAGCAGCTCGACCGGGAGCAGCTCTGGGGCCAACGTCCTGACTTTC
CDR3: CASSSTGSSSGANVLTF

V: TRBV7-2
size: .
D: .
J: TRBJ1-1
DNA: TGTGCCAGCAGCTTAGCGGGGCATACGAACACTGAAGCTTTCTTT
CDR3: CASSLAGHTNTEAFF

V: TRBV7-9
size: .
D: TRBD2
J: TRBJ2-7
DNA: TGTGCCAGCAGCTCCGGACTAGCGGGAATAGGTGGGTTGGGCGAGCAGTACTTC
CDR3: CASSSGLAGIGGLGEQYF

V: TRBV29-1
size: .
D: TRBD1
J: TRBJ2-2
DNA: TGCAGCGTTGCCCGGACAGGTTCGAACACCGGGGAGCTGTTTTTT
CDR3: CSVARTGSNTGELFF

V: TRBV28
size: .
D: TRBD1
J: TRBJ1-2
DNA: TGTGCCAGCAGCCCTCGACAGGGTTATGGCTACACCTTC
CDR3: CASSPRQGYGYTF

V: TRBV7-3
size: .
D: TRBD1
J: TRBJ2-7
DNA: TGTGCCAGCAGCCCACGGGACAGCTCCTACGAGCAGTACTTC
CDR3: CASSPRDSSYEQYF

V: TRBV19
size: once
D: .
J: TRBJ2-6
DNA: TGTGCCAGTAGTGCAAGGTGGGGGGAACTCTCTGGGGCCAACGTCCTGACTTTC
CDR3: CASSARWGELSGANVLTF

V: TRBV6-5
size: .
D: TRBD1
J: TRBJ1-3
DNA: TGTGCCAGCAGTTCTCCAGGGGGAAGCTCTGGAAACACCATATATTTT
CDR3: CASSSPGGSSGNTIYF

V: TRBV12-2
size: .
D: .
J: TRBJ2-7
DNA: TGTGCAAGTCGCTTACCCCGACTAGCGGGCCATAGCTCCTACGAGCAGTACTTC
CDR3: CASRLPRLAGHSSYEQYF

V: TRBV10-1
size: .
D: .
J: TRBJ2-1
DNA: TGCGCCAGCGCAGTTAAAAGGGGCCGAGGCCAGTACAATGAGCAGTTCTTC
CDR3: CASAVKRGRGQYNEQFF